This T cell receptor beta chain was recorded in a study of shared clonotypes between healthy human individuals. Study-level points and caveats: Clonotype sharing across a few donors was observed for around 4.8% of naive CD4 clonotypes.

The authors loaded about 200 ng DNA, about 30,000 T cell genomes, into sorted-subset replicate PCRs. TCRdb's copy holds only in-frame clones and misses some; the assay was immunoSEQ multiplex PCR. The profile shows approximately 1,000,000 clones, 75% to 80% of them singletons. About this clone itself: Its specificity is not known.

CD4+ cells were split into CD45RA+ naive and CD45RA-negative memory subsets. Sequenced material: memory CD4+ T cells from PBMCs. The subset was: CD45RA-negative fraction. This sequence was found in a man aged 18-30 years in good health. Some clones in this sample may be carry-over from other donors' samples.

This CDR3 reads CASSSPRVTYNEQFF. The CDR3 DNA is TGTGCCAGCAGTTCCCCCCGCGTTACCTACAATGAGCAGTTCTTC. V gene TRBV28 combines with J gene TRBJ2-1, with D hard to call. Germline loops: CDR1 MDHEN, CDR2 SYDVKM. The CDR3 is made up of 15 amino acids. V lost 4 bases and J lost 2, with 12 bases in between.